This TCR beta chain came from a study of vaccination and CD4 T cells after COVID-19. Stated treatment: roughly nine-day PBMC culture with coronavirus spike peptide pools or control peptides (ViraFEST assay). Germline values: CDR1 LNHDA, CDR2 SQIVND (reference sequence). This CDR3 is built from 19 residues. V was pared by 5 bases and J by 5 bases, with 18 bases of the junction left unmatched. About this clonotype: The antigen is undetermined.

Sequencing of the DNA from cultured CD4+ T cells was carried out with the Oncomine TCR Beta short-read assay. Via MiXCR, TCRdb re-called the PCR reads, giving one row per CDR3 protein. The repertoire consists of about 18,000 distinct CDR3 sequences, with around 50% occurring once and the leading ten covering approximately 7%. The sample here was CD4+ T cells from blood, cultured in vitro, taken before SARS-CoV-2 vaccination. This rearrangement joins TRBV19 to TRBJ2-1; 10 positions match TRBD2. The receptor's source is a human donor who had recovered from COVID-19. The CDR3 spells CASSSTPSTSGVWNNEQFF. CDR3 coding DNA: TGTGCCAGTAGTTCTACACCCTCTACTAGCGGGGTCTGGAACAATGAGCAGTTCTTC.